This TCR beta chain stems from a study of shared clonotypes between healthy human individuals (dated by TCRdb to the early 2020s). Turning to the overall study: The cohort comprised a couple of women and a few men aged 18 to 49 years. Libraries were prepared and TCR repertoires were sequenced by different laboratories using diverse techniques, in order to increase sequencing depth and limit assay-specific biases. The study deeply sequenced blood TCR repertoires of several healthy adults to estimate repertoire size and the extent of clonotype sharing between individuals. Each donor's leukapheresis produced roughly between roughly 0.85 and 9.5 billion PBMCs. For each donor, CD4 naive and CD4 memory were each run on three plates, CD8 naive on two plates, and CD8 memory on one plate.

Details on this clone: Its cognate antigen has yet to be identified. Base quality data are lacking; no much larger clone is found one base away.

Ends trimmed: V by 8 bases, J by 4 bases; bases unmatched to a gene: 5. The germline V gene sets CDR1 to MRHNA and CDR2 to SNTAGT. CDR3 length: 14 amino acids, cysteine to phenylalanine. The sequence is cut down to CDR3 DNA, 42 bases in frame from base 1. Donors were healthy HIV-negative adults with no recently reported acute infections or vaccinations. Every donor was a Caucasian adult living in Nashville, Tennessee, USA. CD4+ T cells were enriched through magnetic negative selection, after which naive cells were positively selected on CD45RA and the remaining negative fraction served as the memory subset. Blood was collected by leukapheresis, and PBMCs were isolated by Ficoll-Histopaque density gradient centrifugation and then cryopreserved in liquid nitrogen vapor phase. Purity and quantity of every magnetically sorted T cell population were checked by analytical flow cytometry. Each sorted fraction had its genomic DNA isolated and then quantified by UV absorbance on a Nanodrop 2000c.

Using the deep immunoSEQ assay, TCR CDR3 regions were amplified from genomic DNA by multiplex PCR. Extracted genomic DNA from each cell subset was spread evenly across all wells of several immunoSEQ 96-well plates, with each plate serving as a replicate. For sorted subsets, each replicate PCR was loaded with approximately 190 ng genomic DNA, equivalent to about 30,000 T cell genomes. Purified libraries were quantified with a Qubit 3.0 fluorometer, sized on a Bioanalyzer 2100, and re-quantified with the KAPA Library Quantification kit. Every immunoSEQ 96-well plate was sequenced on a dedicated single-read 150-cycle Illumina NextSeq 550 flow cell. Per the original workflow: Because only junctional sequences without quality scores were contained in the immunoSEQ output, filtering matching that applied to full-length reads could not be performed. Sequences were annotated with PyIR, a Python wrapper for IgBLAST v1.9, and V/J genes and CDR3 were assigned using IMGT germline references. Any read was removed if the V/J assignment was weak (E-value above 1e-6), the CDR3 was missing, or the read contained stop codons, out-of-frame junctions, or ambiguous translated residues. V3J clonotypes were defined as sequences sharing the same inferred V gene, J gene, and CDR3 amino acid sequence. Percentage overlap between repertoires was calculated by dividing the number of shared unique clonotypes by the size of the smaller repertoire. Three approaches were used to assess repertoire richness: RTK rarefaction, the Chao1 estimator, and Recon v2.1 estimates of unobserved clonotypes. For all TCRbeta clonotypes obtained by the gDNA method from a few donors, generation probabilities were computed with OLGA. Not all clones reach the TCRdb copy of this immuneACCESS table, which keeps in-frame sequences only. Checked studies attribute under half of the gap to unresolved V genes and leave the rest unexplained. V and J calls and clone size are copied from that table; D and trimming were computed from the DNA. Within this sample are 2 million to 2.5 million clones, with approximately 95% of them counted one time only. The ten largest clones represent 0.13% of the sample.

Results and caveats for the whole study, not just this receptor: The genetic and exposure-history diversity represented was limited by the small number of donors. Sampling was restricted to blood, and TCR repertoires in tissues likely differ from the TCR repertoires found in blood. Incomplete sequencing was indicated by rarefaction of sorted-subset datasets, despite the large sequencing depth. Clonotypes shared by all four sorted-subset donors showed higher generation probabilities than non-shared clonotypes. Around 5% of naive CD4, 3.5% of naive CD8, roughly 2.4% of memory CD4, and 0.4% of memory CD8 clonotypes were shared across a few donors. Based on pairwise subsampling, the degree of clonotype sharing among donors was expected to be affected by sequencing depth. Naive subsets generally had larger estimated clonotype richness than memory subsets.

The chain is encoded by TRBV6-4 joined to TRBJ2-2, and 9 junction bases match TRBD2. The sequenced sample consisted of naive CD4+ T cells sorted from blood. The cell subset or site label, read with the paper, signifies: CD45RA+ positively selected. This receptor was obtained from a man between 18 and 35 years old in good health. In nucleotides, the sequence is TGTGCCAGCCGAGATAGCGGGAGCACCGGGGAGCTGTTTTTT. It translates as CASRDSGSTGELFF.